The 10 T cell receptor beta chains reported below all come from one sample, sequenced in a study of blood T cells in healthy people across ages. Sample-barcoded 5' priming and a J-beta primer mix drove a second PCR of roughly 6 to 12 cycles. One entry per CDR3 protein results from TCRdb running MiXCR on the 5' RACE reads. This sample yields roughly 1,300,000 distinct CDR3 sequences, of which approximately 59% are seen a single time; about 6.3% belongs to the top ten. The material sequenced was blood. The receptor source for this set is a man aged 18 to 35 in good health.

V is TRBV28 and J is TRBJ2-5; possible D gene TRBD2, 5 bases. V lost 5 bases and J 5 bases, leaving 6 bases between the germline ends. The CDR3 spans 11 residues. Germline CDR1 and CDR2: MDHEN and SYDVKM. CDR3 nucleotides: TGTGCCAGCAGTGGGAGTGAGACCCAGTACTTC. Translating gives CASSGSETQYF. Looking up the rest from reference TRBV28 and TRBJ2-5 gives the full variable domain: DVKVTQSSRYLVKRTGEKVFLECVQDMDHENMFWYRQDPGLGLRLIYFSYDVKMKEKGDIPEGYSVSREKKERFSLILESASTNQTSMYLCASSGSETQYFGPGTRLLVL.

In its sample, this clonotype was seen a few times. V usage is TRBV29-1 and J usage is TRBJ2-7; TRBD2 aligns across 7 bases. Per germline, CDR1 SQVTM and CDR2 ANQGSEA. Unmatched junction bases numbered 6, after V lost 3 bases and J lost 4 bases. The CDR3 is 13 amino acids. The CDR3 bases are TGCAGCGTTGATCCCGGGGGGAATTACGAGCAGTACTTC. Translating it yields CSVDPGGNYEQYF.

The chain joins TRBV2 to TRBJ2-1, with 10 bases fitting TRBD2. Germline V gene sequence: CDR1 SNHLY, CDR2 FYNNEI. The CDR3 spans 18 residues. With 4 bases clipped from V and 0 bases from J, the junction kept 9 bases outside the gene matches. CDR3 nucleotides: TGTGCCAGCAGTGCGGGGCTAGCGGGGGAGTCCTCCTACAATGAGCAGTTCTTC. It translates to CASSAGLAGESSYNEQFF.

This clonotype was seen a few times. The chain employs TRBV5-8 and TRBJ2-7, with D tentatively TRBD2 (5 bases). Deletions cut 2 bases from V and 5 bases from J, with 14 bases between. This CDR3 is built from 14 residues. Per germline, CDR1 SGHTS and CDR2 YDEGEE. CDR3 region: CASSFGRKEDEQYF. In DNA form, the CDR3 reads TGTGCCAGCAGCTTTGGTAGAAAGGAGGACGAGCAGTACTTC.

The chain recombines TRBV20-1 with TRBJ2-1, with TRBD2 identical over 8 bases. Germline assignment: CDR1 DFQATT and CDR2 SNEGSKA (reference sequence). The CDR3 sequence is 14 residues long. Losses at the gene ends were 6 bases for V and 6 bases for J; bases not matched to a gene: 10. The CDR3 sequence: CSAGGAGRGNEQFF. DNA of the CDR3: TGCAGTGCCGGGGGGGCAGGGAGAGGCAATGAGCAGTTCTTC.

This rearrangement joins TRBV7-9 to TRBJ2-1; 7 nucleotides match TRBD1. The CDR3 runs 16 residues. With V trimmed by 2 bases and J by 9 bases, 13 bases remained unmatched. Germline values: CDR1 SEHNR, CDR2 FQNEAQ (reference sequence). CDR3 amino acids: CASSLSEQGPYGEQFF. In DNA, the CDR3 is TGTGCCAGCAGCTTATCGGAACAGGGGCCTTACGGTGAGCAGTTCTTC. Based on the CDR3 plus reference TRBV7-9 and TRBJ2-1, the full variable domain is DTGVSQNPRHKITKRGQNVTFRCDPISEHNRLYWYRQTLGQGPEFLTYFQNEAQLEKSRLLSDRFSAERPKGSFSTLEIQRTEQGDSAMYLCASSLSEQGPYGEQFFGPGTRLTVL.

The chain is built from TRBV7-2 and TRBJ2-7, with D possibly TRBD2 on 5 matching bases. Trimming stripped 4 bases from V and 3 bases from J, with 13 bases between. This CDR3 comprises 14 residues. The V gene's germline CDR1 is SGHTA and CDR2 FQGNSA. CDR3 residues: CASSSDSNRYEQYF. The CDR3 bases are TGTGCCAGCAGCTCGGACTCCAACCGCTACGAGCAGTACTTC.

This clonotype has a handful of counts. The V gene is TRBV20-1, the J gene TRBJ2-7; possibly TRBD2 for D (6 bases). The CDR3 covers 13 residues. CDR1 and CDR2 from the germline V gene are DFQATT and SNEGSKA (reference sequence). The V gene lost 1 base and the J gene lost 1 base, with 8 bases spanning the gap. CDR3 amino acids: CSARAAGSYEQYF. The CDR3, as DNA: TGCAGTGCTAGAGCGGCGGGATCCTACGAGCAGTACTTC.

The chain links TRBV4-1 to TRBJ2-1; D not certain. The CDR3 sequence is 13 residues long. The V gene lost 6 bases and the J gene lost 5 bases, with 11 bases spanning the gap. Germline V gene lookup returns CDR1 MGHRA and CDR2 YSYEKL. The CDR3 DNA follows: TGCGCCAGCAGTCGCATTGGAGACAATGAGCAGTTCTTC. It translates to CASSRIGDNEQFF.

This clonotype turned up a few times. This chain connects TRBV4-1 to TRBJ2-1; D is ambiguous. The CDR3 spans 16 residues. Germline CDR1 MGHRA, CDR2 YSYEKL. Deletions cut 8 bases from V and 1 base from J, with 18 bases between. The CDR3 spells CASLNIGPESYNEQFF. The CDR3 nucleotides read TGCGCCAGCCTTAATATTGGTCCGGAATCCTACAATGAGCAGTTCTTC.